This T cell receptor (beta chain) appears in the sequencing data of a study of beta chain features in type 1 diabetes. Overall study context: Sorted cells, some 110 million in number, were examined across all samples. Overall study results and limits: All four CD4+ subsets of Type 1 diabetes patients contained TCRB CDR3s that were moderately but significantly shorter.

V shed 4 bases and J shed 7 bases, with 10 bases lying between them. The CDR3 contains 12 residues. Germline values: CDR1 GTSNPN, CDR2 SVGIG (reference sequence). This clone has a handful of counts. Its target is not known. The isolated RNA, all of it, was reverse transcribed, so expressed TCRB transcripts were what got sequenced. Assay: immunoSEQ multiplex PCR; the TCRdb copy retains only in-frame clones and omits some. The data show roughly 700,000 clones, around an eighth seen once. This TCR came from a man younger than 35 with type 1 diabetes. The gene calls are TRBV30 and TRBJ1-4, with TRBD1 as a possible D gene (6 bases). The sample was naive CD4+ T cells from blood. The CDR3 nucleotides are TGTGCCTGGACCAGGGGCCCTGAAAAACTGTTTTTT. Translated, it gives CAWTRGPEKLFF.